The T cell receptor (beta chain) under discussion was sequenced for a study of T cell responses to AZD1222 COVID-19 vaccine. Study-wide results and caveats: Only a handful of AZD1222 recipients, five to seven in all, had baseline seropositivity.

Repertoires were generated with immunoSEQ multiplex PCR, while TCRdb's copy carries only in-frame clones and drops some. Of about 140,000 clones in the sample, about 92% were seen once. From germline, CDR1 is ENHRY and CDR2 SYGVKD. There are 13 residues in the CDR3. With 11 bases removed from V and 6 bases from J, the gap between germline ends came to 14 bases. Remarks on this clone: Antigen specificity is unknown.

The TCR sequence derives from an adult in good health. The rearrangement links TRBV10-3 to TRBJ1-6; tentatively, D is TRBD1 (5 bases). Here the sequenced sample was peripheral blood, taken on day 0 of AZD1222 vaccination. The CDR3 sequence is CALWRRANSPLHF. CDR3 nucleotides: TGTGCCCTCTGGCGCAGGGCTAATTCACCCCTCCACTTT.